This T cell receptor beta chain derives from a study of Ad26.COV2.S vaccination and SARS-CoV-2 variants. Regarding the study as a whole: Comparability of non-spike TCR breadth was observed across vaccine and placebo recipients.

With regard to this clone: Its antigen is as yet unknown.

Measured with immunoSEQ multiplex PCR; TCRdb has only the in-frame clones, and not every one. This repertoire shows 350,000 to 500,000 clones, 85% to 90% found once; its top ten account for 2% to 3%. The CDR3 totals 16 residues. The germline V and J ends were trimmed by 0 bases and 0 bases, with 9 bases remaining between them. Germline loops: CDR1 SEHNR, CDR2 FQNEAQ (reference sequence). Sample treatment: some 20 received Ad26.COV2.S at low or high dose, single or two shots; roughly 5 received placebo; per-sample allocation not given. Specimen acquisition occurred on day 63 following the initial vaccine or placebo injection.

Specimen: peripheral blood, collected in a trial of Ad26.COV2.S vaccine versus placebo. This TCR came from a person aged 18 to 65 who received the Ad26.COV2.S COVID-19 vaccine or a placebo. The J gene is TRBJ2-1, the V gene TRBV7-9; D is perhaps TRBD1 (5 bases). This CDR3 is CASSLAGLSSYNEQFF. CDR3 bases: TGTGCCAGCAGCTTAGCGGGGCTGAGCTCCTACAATGAGCAGTTCTTC.